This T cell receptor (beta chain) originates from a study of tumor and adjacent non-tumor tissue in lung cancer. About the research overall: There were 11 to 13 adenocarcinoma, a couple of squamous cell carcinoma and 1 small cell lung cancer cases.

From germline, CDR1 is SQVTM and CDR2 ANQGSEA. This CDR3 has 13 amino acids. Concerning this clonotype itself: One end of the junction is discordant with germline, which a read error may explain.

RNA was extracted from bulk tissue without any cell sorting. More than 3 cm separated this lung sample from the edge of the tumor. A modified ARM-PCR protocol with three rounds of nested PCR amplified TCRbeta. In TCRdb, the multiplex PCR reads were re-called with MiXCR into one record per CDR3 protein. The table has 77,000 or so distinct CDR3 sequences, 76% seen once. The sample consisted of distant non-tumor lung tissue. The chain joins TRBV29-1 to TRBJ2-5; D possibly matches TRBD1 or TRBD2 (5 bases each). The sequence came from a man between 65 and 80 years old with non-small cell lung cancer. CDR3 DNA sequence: TGTAGCGTGGCCGACAGATTCAAAGAGACCCCGTACTTC. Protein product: CSVADRFKETPYF.